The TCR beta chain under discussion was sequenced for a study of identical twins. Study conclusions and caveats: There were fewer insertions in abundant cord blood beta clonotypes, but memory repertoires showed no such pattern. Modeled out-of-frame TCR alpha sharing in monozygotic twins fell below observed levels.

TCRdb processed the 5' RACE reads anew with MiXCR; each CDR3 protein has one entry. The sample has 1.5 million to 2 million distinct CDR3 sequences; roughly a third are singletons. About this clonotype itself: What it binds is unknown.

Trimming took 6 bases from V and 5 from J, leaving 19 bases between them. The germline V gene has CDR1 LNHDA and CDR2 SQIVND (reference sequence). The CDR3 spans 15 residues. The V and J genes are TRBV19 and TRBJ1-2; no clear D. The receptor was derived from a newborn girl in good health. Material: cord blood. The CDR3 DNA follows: TGTGCCAGTAGAGTAGACCTTACACCCAATTATGGCTACACCTTC. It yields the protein CASRVDLTPNYGYTF.